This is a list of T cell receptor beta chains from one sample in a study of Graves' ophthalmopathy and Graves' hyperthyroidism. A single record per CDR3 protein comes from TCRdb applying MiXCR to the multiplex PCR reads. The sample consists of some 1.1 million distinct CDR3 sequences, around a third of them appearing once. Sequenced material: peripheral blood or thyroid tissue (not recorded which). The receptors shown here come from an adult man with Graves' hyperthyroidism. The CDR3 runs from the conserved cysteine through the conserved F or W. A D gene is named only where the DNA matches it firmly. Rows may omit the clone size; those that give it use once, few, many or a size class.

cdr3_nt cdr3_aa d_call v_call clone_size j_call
TGCAGCACCACCGGGACGGTTCATCCCCAGTACTTC CSTTGTVHPQYF . TRBV20-1 . TRBJ2-5
TGTGCCAGCAGTTCGACAGCTACCTACGAGCAGTACTTC CASSSTATYEQYF . TRBV6-6 . TRBJ2-7
TGCAGCAGTTGGGACAGGGGCTACGAGCAGTACTTC CSSWDRGYEQYF TRBD1 TRBV29-1 . TRBJ2-7
TGCAGTGCAACCGACAGGGCGAGCTCCTACGAGCAGTACTTC CSATDRASSYEQYF TRBD1 TRBV20-1 many TRBJ2-7
TGTGCCAGCAGTTACTATATGGACACAAATCAGCCCCAGCATTTT CASSYYMDTNQPQHF . TRBV6-2/TRBV6-3 . TRBJ1-5
TGTGCCAGCAGCTTAAAGGCGAGGGGCGACGAGCAGTACTTC CASSLKARGDEQYF . TRBV7-9 many TRBJ2-7
TGCGCCAGCAGACCCAACCCGACAGGGCTTGAGGAGACCCAGTACTTC CASRPNPTGLEETQYF TRBD1 TRBV5-1 . TRBJ2-5
TGTGCCAGCAGCCCGATAAAAGGACAGGACAACTATGGCTACACCTTC CASSPIKGQDNYGYTF TRBD1 TRBV14 . TRBJ1-2
TGTGCCAGCAGAAGGGGACAGGCCACTAATGAAAAACTGTTTTTT CASRRGQATNEKLFF TRBD1 TRBV9 few TRBJ1-4
TGCGCCAGCAGCTTGTACAGTCTTGACGGTAATTCACCCCTCCACTTT CASSLYSLDGNSPLHF . TRBV5-1 many TRBJ1-6
TGTGCCAGCAGTTACTCGGGGGCTCCCTCCTCCTACGAGCAGTACTTC CASSYSGAPSSYEQYF . TRBV6-5 few TRBJ2-7
TGTGCCAGTGCCTACGGGGCGGATTCACCCCTCCACTTT CASAYGADSPLHF . TRBV19 . TRBJ1-6
TGTGCCAGCAGTCCAAGGTCCGGACAGGGGAACACTGAAGCTTTCTTT CASSPRSGQGNTEAFF TRBD1 TRBV9 . TRBJ1-1
TGCGCCAGCAGCTTGGGACCGGACACCGGGGAGCTGTTTTTT CASSLGPDTGELFF . TRBV5-1 few TRBJ2-2
TGTGCCAGCAGCCAAGAATCGGCAGGCCACTATGGCTACACCTTC CASSQESAGHYGYTF . TRBV3-1 . TRBJ1-2
TGTGCCAGCAGTTTAGGAGGACGGACTTTC CASSLGGRTF . TRBV10-2 . TRBJ2-6
TGCAGCGTGCAAAGGTCCGGGCTCTCTGGAAACACCATATATTTT CSVQRSGLSGNTIYF . TRBV29-1 . TRBJ1-3
TGCAGTGCGGACGGGACAGATGGAGAAAAACTGTTTTTT CSADGTDGEKLFF TRBD1 TRBV20-1 many TRBJ1-4
TGTGCCAGCAGCGCACCACAGGGCCTCGGTTCACCCCTCCACTTT CASSAPQGLGSPLHF . TRBV25-1 few TRBJ1-6
TGTGCCAGCAGTTTAGCAGCGATCACTGAAGCTTTCTTT CASSLAAITEAFF . TRBV12-3/TRBV12-4 . TRBJ1-1
TGCAGTGCTAGTAGGGGGTCCGATCAGCCCCAGCATTTT CSASRGSDQPQHF . TRBV20-1 . TRBJ1-5
TGCAGTGATAAAGGGGGACTAGCGGCGCCTACGGCCCAGTACTTC CSDKGGLAAPTAQYF TRBD2 TRBV20-1 few TRBJ2-5
TGTGCCAGCAGCCCTATGGGACTGACTTCTACCGGGGAGCTGTTTTTT CASSPMGLTSTGELFF . TRBV7-3 few TRBJ2-2
TGTGCCACCAGCAGAGATCAGGGGATCGAGCAGTACTTC CATSRDQGIEQYF . TRBV15 . TRBJ2-7
TGCAGCGTAGTAAGGTGGGATCAAGAGACCCAGTACTTC CSVVRWDQETQYF . TRBV29-1 few TRBJ2-5
TGCAGCGTTGAAGATCGGCGACAGGGCAGAGGAAACACCATATATTTT CSVEDRRQGRGNTIYF TRBD1 TRBV29-1 many TRBJ1-3
TGTGCCAGCAGTTACGGCCAGACCGAGCAGTACTTC CASSYGQTEQYF . TRBV6-5 . TRBJ2-7
TGTGCCAGCAGCCCCCGCTTGGTCTCGGCTGCTTTCTTT CASSPRLVSAAFF . TRBV7-9 . TRBJ1-1
TGCAGCGTTAGGGCTAATGAAAAACTGTTTTTT CSVRANEKLFF . TRBV29-1 . TRBJ1-4
TGTGCCAGCTACTACGTCGGACAGGGGGCCACTGAAGCTTTCTTT CASYYVGQGATEAFF TRBD1 TRBV6-2/TRBV6-3 few TRBJ1-1
TGTGCCAGTATTGAACAGGGCTCCTATAATTCACCCCTCCACTTT CASIEQGSYNSPLHF . TRBV19 many TRBJ1-6
TGCAGTGCTAGAGATCTTCCAGGCAATCCCTACGAGCAGTACTTC CSARDLPGNPYEQYF . TRBV20-1 . TRBJ2-7
TGTGCCAGCAGTACTTACAGGGGTAACACTGAAGCTTTCTTT CASSTYRGNTEAFF TRBD1 TRBV2 many TRBJ1-1
TGTGCCGAAGGGGCAGGGGACACTGAAGCTTTCTTT CAEGAGDTEAFF . TRBV2 . TRBJ1-1
TGTGCCAGCAGCTTAGTAATAGGAAAGAAGTCGGGCTACACCTTC CASSLVIGKKSGYTF . TRBV11-2 few TRBJ1-2
TGTGCCAGCAGCCCGGAGCTAGCGGGGGGGCAAAAGACCCAGTACTTC CASSPELAGGQKTQYF TRBD2 TRBV5-6 few TRBJ2-5
TGTGCCAGCAATCGAGCTAGCGGGAGGTCTCCTCTCGAGCAGTTCTTC CASNRASGRSPLEQFF TRBD2 TRBV2 . TRBJ2-1
TGTGCCAGCAGTGAGGTGGGTCTGTGGGCGCAGCATTTT CASSEVGLWAQHF . TRBV2 . TRBJ1-5
TGCAGCGTTGAACTTCTGGGTGGTTCCCAGCATTTT CSVELLGGSQHF . TRBV29-1 many TRBJ1-5
TGTGCCAGCAGTCGAGAATCTGGGGCCTACGAGCAGTACTTC CASSRESGAYEQYF . TRBV10-3 few TRBJ2-7
TGCGCCAGCAGCCAAGATGGCGGGGGGGCGTACGAGCAGTACTTC CASSQDGGGAYEQYF TRBD2 TRBV7-2 . TRBJ2-7
TGTGCCAGCAGCGATCCGGGACACCAACAAGGGGCCCAGTACTTC CASSDPGHQQGAQYF . TRBV7-2 few TRBJ2-5
TGTGCCAGCAGCGGGACACCACGCTCTGGAAACACCATATATTTT CASSGTPRSGNTIYF . TRBV9 many TRBJ1-3
TGTGCCAGCAGCCCGTGGGACAGGGGGTGGACAGATACGCAGTATTTT CASSPWDRGWTDTQYF TRBD1 TRBV7-2 . TRBJ2-3